The 8 T cell receptor beta chains in this list originate from one sample, sequenced in a study of OX40 agonist ivuxolimab in advanced cancers. Sequencing used immunoSEQ multiplex PCR; TCRdb keeps in-frame clones, though not all of them. Of 50,000 to 70,000 clones listed, approximately 87% are singletons. The source was CD4+ or CD8+ T cells sorted from blood, collected in a trial of the OX40 agonist ivuxolimab. The receptors derive from an adult with an advanced solid tumor such as melanoma, head and neck, liver or kidney cancer.

This chain connects TRBV10-2 to TRBJ2-7, with TRBD1 matching over 7 bases. The V gene end was trimmed by 3 bases and the J gene end by 4 bases; junction bases not matched to a gene: 12. The CDR3 consists of 16 residues. Germline V gives CDR1 WSHSY, CDR2 SAAADI. The CDR3: CASSDEGALLGYEQYF. For the CDR3, the DNA is TGCGCCAGCAGTGATGAGGGGGCGCTTTTAGGGTACGAGCAGTACTTC.

This chain links TRBV28 with TRBJ1-1; 7 bases are a match to TRBD1. CDR1 and CDR2 from the germline V gene are MDHEN and SYDVKM. The J segment lost 7 bases and the V segment lost 2 bases, leaving 10 bases of the junction unmatched. This CDR3 is 15 amino acids long. The CDR3 spells CASSLDGTAIFEAFF. The CDR3 nucleotides are TGTGCCAGCAGTTTAGACGGGACAGCTATTTTTGAAGCTTTCTTT.

For this clone: A read error may produce the germline difference seen at one junction end. V is TRBV15 and J is TRBJ2-7, with 9 positions matching TRBD1. The CDR3 has 16 amino acids. Germline assignment: CDR1 LNHNV and CDR2 YYDKDF (reference sequence). CDR3 in amino acids: CAASRDLTGGSNEQYF. The CDR3 nucleotides are TGTGCCGCCAGCAGAGATCTTACAGGGGGCTCGAACGAGCAGTACTTC.

Here the CDR3 DNA reads TGTGCCAGCAGTTACTCCTCGGGACAGGGAGGAAACACCATATATTTT. Translated: CASSYSSGQGGNTIYF. This chain links TRBV6-5 with TRBJ1-3, with 9 bases lining up with TRBD1. The CDR3 covers 16 residues. CDR1 and CDR2 (germline): MNHEY, SVGAGI. With 0 bases clipped from V and 4 bases from J, the junction kept 4 bases outside the gene matches.

The table lists this clone with a few counts. The chain links TRBV2 to TRBJ2-2; TRBD1 might be the D (6 bases). Germline values: CDR1 SNHLY, CDR2 FYNNEI. Between the trimmed V and J ends, which lost 5 bases and 9 bases, there was a span of 13 bases. The CDR3 runs to 13 residues. In DNA form, the CDR3 reads TGTGCCAGCAGTCCCAGGACAGAGCGGGAGCTGTTTTTT. This translates into CASSPRTERELFF.

The CDR3 is CASSQDRDRMAGEKLFF. The DNA of the CDR3 is TGCGCCAGCAGCCAAGACAGGGACAGGATGGCGGGTGAAAAACTGTTTTTT. The rearrangement uses TRBV4-1 and TRBJ1-4; 8 nucleotides match TRBD1. The CDR3 contains 17 residues. V trimming: 0 bases; J trimming: 7 bases; junction bases outside the gene matches: 10. Germline V gene data show CDR1 as MGHRA and CDR2 as YSYEKL.

This clone was seen a handful of times. The chain links TRBV30 to TRBJ2-3; D possibly uses TRBD1 or TRBD2 (5 bases each). V was pared by 5 bases and J by 1 base, with 13 bases between. The V gene's germline CDR1 is GTSNPN and CDR2 SVGIG (reference sequence). The CDR3 contains 14 residues. The CDR3 region is CAWALMGGTDTQYF. The CDR3 region has the DNA TGTGCCTGGGCCTTGATGGGGGGCACAGATACGCAGTATTTT. The full variable domain, in which reference TRBV30 and TRBJ2-3 provide the parts outside the CDR3, is SQTIHQWPATLVQPVGSPLSLECTVEGTSNPNLYWYRQAAGRGLQLLFYSVGIGQISSEVPQNLSASRPQDRQFILSSKKLLLSDSGFYLCAWALMGGTDTQYFGPGTRLTVL.

The chain uses TRBV2 and TRBJ1-5; D might be TRBD1 (6 bases). Germline V gene sequence: CDR1 SNHLY, CDR2 FYNNEI. This CDR3 comprises 14 residues. With 6 bases removed from V and 6 bases from J, the gap between germline ends came to 15 bases. The CDR3 here is CASREQGQSQPQHF. CDR3 sequence (DNA): TGTGCCAGCAGGGAACAGGGTCAAAGTCAGCCCCAGCATTTT.